Listed below are T cell receptor beta chains from one sample, sequenced in a study of T cell responses to AZD1222 COVID-19 vaccine. TCRdb's copy holds only in-frame clones and misses some; the assay was immunoSEQ multiplex PCR. Of some 150,000 clones in the sample, 80% to 95% were seen once. The starting material was peripheral blood, obtained on day 0 of AZD1222 vaccination. Receptor source: an adult in good health. Each CDR3 is given with its conserved first and last residue.

J	V	CDR3
TRBJ1-1	TRBV12-3/TRBV12-4	CASRVMNTEAFF
TRBJ1-2	TRBV2	CASSPSRGGTAYTF
TRBJ2-7	TRBV27	CASSSGLVAYEQYF
TRBJ1-2	TRBV12-3/TRBV12-4	CASSLIAYGYTF
TRBJ1-2	TRBV6-2/TRBV6-3	CASSRVQGLYGYTF
TRBJ2-3	TRBV5-4	CASSPKQRSTDTQYF
TRBJ1-2	TRBV5-1	CASSLARDSDYGYTF
TRBJ1-1	TRBV2	CASSDNLRAFF
TRBJ2-3	TRBV5-8	CASSFSGGSTDTQYF
TRBJ1-2	TRBV18	CASSPNVDSGGYTF
TRBJ1-2	TRBV5-1	CASSFDRLANNGYTF
TRBJ1-1	TRBV5-4	CASSVTGNTEAFF
TRBJ2-5	TRBV5-4	CASSLAAIQETQYF
TRBJ1-1	TRBV2	CASSPGQREAFF
TRBJ2-5	TRBV18	CASSPLQGARKETQYF
TRBJ1-5	TRBV19	CASSRQGQPQHF
TRBJ1-6	TRBV27	CASSLIARESNSPLHF
TRBJ1-2	TRBV6-5	CASRLGGAYGYTF
TRBJ1-6	TRBV19	CASTSRRSNNSPLHF
TRBJ1-2	TRBV5-1	CASSPGTDIFYGYTF
TRBJ2-1	TRBV20-1	CSATDNEQFF
TRBJ1-3	TRBV3-1/TRBV3-2	CASSPVLALQPGNTIYF